This T cell receptor beta chain was obtained from a study of cytomegalovirus exposure and HLA in healthy donors. PCR was performed using 60 Vbeta and 13 Jbeta primers. This table comes from immunoSEQ multiplex PCR, and its TCRdb copy is limited to in-frame clones, with some not included. The data show about 140,000 clones, with roughly 70% seen just once and around 4.2% held by the top ten. Looked up from germline, CDR1 is MGHRA and CDR2 is YSYEKL. The V and J ends lost 0 bases and 6 bases, in that order; junction bases with no gene match: 6. This CDR3 spans 17 amino acids. The sequence was obtained from a man in his forties or fifties in good health and CMV-seropositive. Sequenced sample: PBMCs. The chain joins TRBV4-1 to TRBJ2-1, with TRBD2 matching over 12 bases. The CDR3 nucleotides are TGCGCCAGCAGCCAAGAACTAGCGGGAGGCCTCCTCAATGAGCAGTTCTTC. Encoded protein: CASSQELAGGLLNEQFF.